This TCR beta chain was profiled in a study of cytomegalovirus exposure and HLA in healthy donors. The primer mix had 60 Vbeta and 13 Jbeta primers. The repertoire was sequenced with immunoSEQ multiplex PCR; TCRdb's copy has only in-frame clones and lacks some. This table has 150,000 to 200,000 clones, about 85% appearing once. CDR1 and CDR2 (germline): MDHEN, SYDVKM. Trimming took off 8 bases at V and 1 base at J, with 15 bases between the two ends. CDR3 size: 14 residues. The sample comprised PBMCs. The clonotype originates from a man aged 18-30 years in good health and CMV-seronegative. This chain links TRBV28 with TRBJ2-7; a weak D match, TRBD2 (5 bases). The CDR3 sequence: CASGSVRRSYEQYF. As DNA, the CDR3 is TGTGCCAGCGGGTCTGTAAGGAGGTCCTACGAGCAGTACTTC.